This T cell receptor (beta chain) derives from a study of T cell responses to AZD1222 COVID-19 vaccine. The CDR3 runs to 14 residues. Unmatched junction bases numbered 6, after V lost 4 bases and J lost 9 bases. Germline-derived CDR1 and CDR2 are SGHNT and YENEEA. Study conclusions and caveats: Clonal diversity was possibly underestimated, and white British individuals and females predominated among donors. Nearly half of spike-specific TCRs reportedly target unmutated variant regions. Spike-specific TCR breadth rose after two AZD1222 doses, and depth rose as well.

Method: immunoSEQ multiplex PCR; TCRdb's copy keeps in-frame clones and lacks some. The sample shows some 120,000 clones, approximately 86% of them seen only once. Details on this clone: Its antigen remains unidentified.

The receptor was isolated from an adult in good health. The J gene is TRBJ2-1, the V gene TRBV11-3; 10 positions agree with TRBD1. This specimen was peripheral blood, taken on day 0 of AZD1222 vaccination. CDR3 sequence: CASSSRQGAREQFF. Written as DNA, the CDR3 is TGTGCCAGCAGCTCCCGACAGGGGGCGCGTGAGCAGTTCTTC.